What follows are 25 T cell receptor beta chains derived from one specimen sequenced in a study of blood T cell repertoires in COVID-19. Only in-frame clones appear in the TCRdb table, and some are missing; sequencing was by immunoSEQ multiplex PCR. Of over 150,000 clones in the sample, approximately 86% were seen once. Source material: PBMCs or T cells enriched from blood (not recorded which). All receptors come from a woman aged 25-40 years who had recovered from COVID-19.

The chain recombines TRBV6-5 with TRBJ1-6; 7 bases align to TRBD1. V shed 6 bases and J 11 bases; nucleotides not matched to a gene: 13. This CDR3 region has 15 residues. Germline V gene sequence: CDR1 MNHEY, CDR2 SVGAGI. The DNA of the CDR3 is TGTGCCAGCAGAACTATGGACAGGCTACGAACACCCCTCCACTTT. It specifies CASRTMDRLRTPLHF.

The V gene is TRBV3-1 (or the pseudogene TRBV3-2), the J gene TRBJ2-7; 8 bases are shared with TRBD2. With 0 bases clipped from V and 5 bases from J, the junction kept 6 bases outside the gene matches. Germline V gene sequence: CDR1 LGHDT, CDR2 YNNKEL (reference sequence). This CDR3 region has 15 residues. This CDR3 is CASSQERFSGDEQYF. The CDR3 DNA is TGTGCCAGCAGCCAAGAGCGGTTTAGCGGGGACGAGCAGTACTTC.

The CDR3 nucleotides are TGTGCCATCAGCGCGGGACAGGGAGATGAAAAACTGTTTTTT. Translation: CAISAGQGDEKLFF. This chain uses TRBV10-3 with TRBJ1-4; 9 bases are shared with TRBD1. V trimming: 6 bases; J trimming: 6 bases; junction bases outside the gene matches: 5. Germline V CDR1 and CDR2: ENHRY, SYGVKD. CDR3 length equals 14 residues.

CDR3 residues: CASSAARGNTEAFF. For the CDR3, the DNA is TGCGCCAGCAGCGCCGCTAGGGGGAACACTGAAGCTTTCTTT. This rearrangement joins TRBV5-1 to TRBJ1-1; tentative D call: TRBD1 (5 bases). The CDR3 covers 14 residues. V gave up 4 bases and J gave up 1 base, with 11 bases separating them. CDR1 and CDR2 from the germline V gene are SGHRS and YFSETQ.

The chain joins TRBV29-1 to TRBJ2-7; D might be TRBD1 (6 bases). The V end was cut by 7 bases, the J end by 2 bases, with 12 bases between. This CDR3 spans 12 amino acids. CDR1 is SQVTM and CDR2 is ANQGSEA in the germline V gene. CDR3 nucleotides: TGCAGCGCTCGGGACACTGCCTACGAGCAGTACTTC. Translation gives CSARDTAYEQYF.

J is TRBJ1-6 and V is TRBV11-3; TRBD1 might be the D (6 bases). Germline assignment: CDR1 SGHNT and CDR2 YENEEA. V was clipped by 7 bases and J by 6 bases, with 13 bases between them. The CDR3 spans 14 residues. The CDR3 bases are TGTGCCAGCAAATTAGGACAGTCTAATTCACCCCTCCACTTT. Its translation is CASKLGQSNSPLHF.

The rearrangement links TRBV28 to TRBJ1-6, with 9 nucleotides matching TRBD1. This CDR3 contains 17 residues. The germline gives CDR1 MDHEN, CDR2 SYDVKM. The V and J ends lost 6 bases and 0 bases, in that order; junction bases with no gene match: 6. CDR3 sequence: CASSGTGTSSYNSPLHF. In nucleotides, the CDR3 is TGTGCCAGCAGCGGGACAGGGACGAGCTCCTATAATTCACCCCTCCACTTT.

This chain uses TRBV28 with TRBJ2-1; D is possibly TRBD2 (6 bases). In germline, CDR1 is MDHEN, CDR2 SYDVKM. V lost 2 bases and J lost 0, with 11 bases in between. The CDR3 contains 16 residues. For the CDR3, the DNA is TGTGCCAGCAGTTTAGCACTAGCCTCCTCCTACAATGAGCAGTTCTTC. Amino acids: CASSLALASSYNEQFF.

The rearrangement uses TRBV28 and TRBJ1-5; TRBD1 aligns across 7 bases. Germline V gene sequence: CDR1 MDHEN, CDR2 SYDVKM. The length of the CDR3 is 14 residues. Trimming cost V 2 bases and J 4 bases; bases outside gene matches: 2. CDR3: CASSLRQGNQPQHF. The CDR3 region has the DNA TGTGCCAGCAGTTTAAGACAGGGAAATCAGCCCCAGCATTTT. Full variable domain (remainder filled in from reference TRBV28 and TRBJ1-5): DVKVTQSSRYLVKRTGEKVFLECVQDMDHENMFWYRQDPGLGLRLIYFSYDVKMKEKGDIPEGYSVSREKKERFSLILESASTNQTSMYLCASSLRQGNQPQHFGDGTRLSIL.

The rearrangement uses TRBV9 and TRBJ2-7, with 8 bases matching TRBD2. The V segment lost 3 bases and the J segment 5 bases; nucleotides outside the gene matches: 10. The CDR3 extends over 15 amino acids. Germline V gives CDR1 SGDLS, CDR2 YYNGEE. The CDR3 DNA reads as TGTGCCAGCAGCGATACTAGCGGTCTTCAAGACGAGCAGTACTTC. Amino acids: CASSDTSGLQDEQYF.

The chain has TRBV7-2 and TRBJ2-7; 8 bases are a match to TRBD2. The CDR3 sequence is 18 residues long. The junction had 13 bases not matched to a gene; V was cut back by 2 bases and J by 1 base. The germline V gene encodes CDR1 SGHTA and CDR2 FQGNSA. This chain's CDR3 is CASSLHPQSGGGSYEQYF. CDR3 DNA: TGTGCCAGCAGCTTACACCCCCAATCCGGGGGGGGATCCTACGAGCAGTACTTC.

Details on this clone: At the DNA level, this CDR3 is encoded by other sequences in the same sample as well. This chain links TRBV9 with TRBJ2-7, with D possibly matching TRBD2 (6 bases). V was cut by 2 bases and J by 0 bases, with 9 bases left in between. The CDR3 length is 14 residues. Germline V gene sequence: CDR1 SGDLS, CDR2 YYNGEE. The CDR3 coding sequence is TGTGCCAGCAGCGTTACCGGGAGCTCCTACGAGCAGTACTTC. It codes for CASSVTGSSYEQYF.

A single count supports this clone. The chain carries TRBV5-8 and TRBJ1-6, with D perhaps TRBD1 (5 bases). CDR3 size: 10 residues. The germline CDR1 and CDR2 sequences are SGHTS and YDEGEE. V was trimmed by 4 bases and J by 15 bases, leaving 8 bases between them. CDR3 loop: CASSPRVLHF. The CDR3 region has the DNA TGTGCCAGCAGCCCCAGGGTCCTCCACTTT.

V is TRBV19 and J is TRBJ2-7; 9 bases agree with TRBD1. The length of the CDR3 is 15 residues. CDR1 is LNHDA, CDR2 SQIVND, per germline (reference sequence). After removal of 3 bases from V and 4 bases from J, the junction contained 7 bases not matched to a gene. The CDR3 DNA follows: TGTGCCAGTAGTATTCAGGGGGGACAGGGTTACGAGCAGTACTTC. Amino acid sequence: CASSIQGGQGYEQYF.

The chain recombines TRBV25-1 with TRBJ2-1; TRBD2 matches at 10 bases. Germline V lookup: CDR1 MGHDK, CDR2 SYGVNS. V lost 5 bases and J lost 4; bases outside the gene matches: 5. The CDR3 runs 15 residues. CDR3 loop: CASSNLAGEYNEQFF. The CDR3 DNA follows: TGTGCCAGCAGTAATCTAGCGGGGGAATACAATGAGCAGTTCTTC.

The rearrangement joins TRBV28 to TRBJ1-1; perhaps TRBD1 as D (5 bases). In germline, CDR1 is MDHEN, CDR2 SYDVKM. V was clipped by 6 bases and J by 0 bases, with 14 bases between them. This CDR3 region has 15 residues. The CDR3 protein is CASRGGDQLNTEAFF. The CDR3 coding sequence is TGTGCCAGCAGGGGGGGGGACCAGCTGAACACTGAAGCTTTCTTT.

The chain has TRBV9 and TRBJ1-1; 9 bases align to TRBD1. This CDR3 contains 14 residues. Germline trimming cut 4 bases from V and 5 bases from J; bases unmatched to any gene: 6. The germline V gene has CDR1 SGDLS and CDR2 YYNGEE. Here the CDR3 reads CASSTLTGGTEAFF. CDR3 nucleotide sequence: TGTGCCAGCAGCACCTTGACAGGGGGGACTGAAGCTTTCTTT.

The chain uses TRBV6-5 and TRBJ1-2; 8 bases agree with TRBD1. This CDR3 is built from 16 residues. The V gene's germline CDR1 is MNHEY and CDR2 SVGAGI. With 2 bases clipped from V and 6 bases from J, the junction kept 11 bases outside the gene matches. The CDR3 spells CASSYGEDRVRNGYTF. In DNA form, the CDR3 reads TGTGCCAGCAGTTACGGCGAGGACAGGGTGAGAAATGGCTACACCTTC.

The chain is built from TRBV19 and TRBJ2-7; 7 bases fit TRBD1. Germline values: CDR1 LNHDA, CDR2 SQIVND (reference sequence). CDR3 length equals 14 residues. Losses at the gene ends were 4 bases for V and 1 base for J; bases not matched to a gene: 4. CDR3 amino acids: CASSKGTDSYEQYF. In DNA form, the CDR3 reads TGTGCCAGTAGTAAGGGGACAGATTCCTACGAGCAGTACTTC.

The V gene is TRBV24-1, the J gene TRBJ2-3; 11 bases are shared with TRBD2. CDR1 KGHDR and CDR2 SFDVKD come from the germline V gene. Germline trimming cut 3 bases from V and 2 bases from J; bases unmatched to any gene: 9. The CDR3 runs to 18 residues. In DNA, the CDR3 is TGTGCCACCAGTGATGAATCTACTAGCGGGGGCGTCACAGATACGCAGTATTTT. This codes for CATSDESTSGGVTDTQYF.

The V and J genes are TRBV6-2 or TRBV6-3 and TRBJ2-7, with D possibly being TRBD1 (7 bases). Trimming took 0 bases from V and 4 from J, leaving 13 bases between them. The germline V gene encodes CDR1 MNHEY and CDR2 SVGEGT. This CDR3 has 15 amino acids. The CDR3 protein is CASSYSFPGGYEQYF. The CDR3 nucleotides are TGTGCCAGCAGTTACTCGTTCCCAGGGGGGTACGAGCAGTACTTC.

V gene TRBV6-5 combines with J gene TRBJ2-1; TRBD2 matches at 12 bases. The ends lost 4 bases at V and 8 bases at J; junction bases unmatched: 6. Germline V CDR1 and CDR2: MNHEY, SVGAGI. The CDR3 has 15 amino acids. CDR3 sequence: CASSFLAGGPHEQFF. In DNA form, the CDR3 reads TGTGCCAGCAGTTTCCTAGCGGGAGGGCCCCATGAGCAGTTCTTC.

The J gene is TRBJ2-3, the V gene TRBV12-3 or TRBV12-4; no clear D gene. The CDR3 has 13 residues. V was trimmed by 1 base and J by 7 bases, leaving 9 bases between them. CDR3 in amino acids: CASSLGVLHTQYF. For the CDR3, the DNA is TGTGCCAGCAGTTTAGGCGTCCTCCATACGCAGTATTTT.

The chain employs TRBV5-1 and TRBJ2-2; 12 bases align to TRBD2. V was pared by 6 bases and J by 5 bases, with 2 bases of the junction left unmatched. Germline loops: CDR1 SGHRS, CDR2 YFSETQ. The CDR3 spans 14 residues. CDR3 amino acids: CASTTSGRTGELFF. The DNA for the CDR3 is TGCGCCAGCACGACTAGCGGGAGAACCGGGGAGCTGTTTTTT.

This clone was seen only a few times. The genes are TRBV3-1 (or the pseudogene TRBV3-2) and TRBJ2-3, with 10 bases that match TRBD1. This CDR3 contains 16 residues. V lost 4 bases, J lost 3 bases, and 7 bases stayed unmatched. The germline V gene encodes CDR1 LGHDT and CDR2 YNNKEL (reference sequence). The CDR3 DNA is TGTGCCAGCAGCCCTATACCGGGACAGGGGACAGATACGCAGTATTTT. This codes for CASSPIPGQGTDTQYF.